These 18 T cell receptor beta chains came from one sample sequenced in a study of shared clonotypes between healthy human individuals. Profiled with immunoSEQ multiplex PCR; TCRdb holds only in-frame clones, not every one. The repertoire has some 2,500,000 clones, around 92% of them found once; the top ten carry 0.3% to 0.4%. Sequencing used naive CD4+ T cells from PBMCs. Subset of the sample: CD45RA+ positively selected. These receptors were taken from a young man in good health. Some clones in this sample may be carry-over from other donors' samples.

This clone was detected only once. In DNA, the CDR3 is TGTGCCAGCAGCAACCAAATAAATCAGCCCCAGCATTTT. It is translated as CASSNQINQPQHF. The rearrangement links TRBV6-5 to TRBJ1-5; unclear D gene. Trimming took 6 bases from V and 4 from J, leaving 10 bases between them. This CDR3 is 13 amino acids long. Germline-derived CDR1 and CDR2 are MNHEY and SVGAGI.

The chain carries TRBV7-2 and TRBJ1-5, with D maybe TRBD1 (5 bases). The CDR3 contains 17 residues. V gave up 1 base and J gave up 5 bases, with 18 bases separating them. The germline V gene encodes CDR1 SGHTA and CDR2 FQGNSA. CDR3 nucleotides: TGTGCCAGCAGCTTAGAGGTGGCGGCAGGGCGAGATCAGCCCCAGCATTTT. As protein: CASSLEVAAGRDQPQHF.

The chain uses TRBV7-6 and TRBJ2-7, with D perhaps matching TRBD1 (5 bases). Per the germline V gene, CDR1 is SGHVS and CDR2 is FNYEAQ. Trimming removed 5 bases from V and 3 bases from J, with 14 bases in between. The CDR3 covers 14 residues. Here the CDR3 reads CASSDGQGGYEQYF. As DNA, the CDR3 is TGTGCCAGCAGCGACGGGCAGGGCGGCTACGAGCAGTACTTC.

The chain combines TRBV5-1 with TRBJ1-5, with D perhaps matching TRBD1 (6 bases). CDR1 and CDR2 (germline): SGHRS, YFSETQ. Trimming took 0 bases from V and 6 from J, leaving 13 bases between them. This CDR3 contains 15 residues. The CDR3 DNA follows: TGCGCCAGCAGCTTGGAAGGGGGAAGTAGTCAGCCCCAGCATTTT. Translated: CASSLEGGSSQPQHF.

This chain joins TRBV11-2 and TRBJ2-1; D might be TRBD1 or TRBD2, each matching 6 bases. The CDR3 extends over 15 amino acids. Germline-derived CDR1 and CDR2 are SGHAT and FQNNGV. V dropped 5 bases and J dropped 4 bases, with 15 bases sitting between them. The CDR3 spells CASSQNGGGYNEQFF. DNA for the CDR3: TGTGCCAGCAGCCAAAATGGAGGGGGGTACAATGAGCAGTTCTTC.

The chain joins TRBV7-2 to TRBJ2-5; 9 nucleotides align to TRBD2. Per germline, CDR1 SGHTA and CDR2 FQGNSA. Losses at the gene ends were 5 bases for V and 7 bases for J; bases not matched to a gene: 11. The CDR3 length is 15 residues. The CDR3, as DNA: TGTGCCAGCAGCGTAAGACTAGCGGCAGAGGGGACCCAGTACTTC. Translated: CASSVRLAAEGTQYF. Using reference TRBV7-2 and TRBJ2-5 for the parts outside the CDR3, the full variable domain is GAGVSQSPSNKVTEKGKDVELRCDPISGHTALYWYRQSLGQGLEFLIYFQGNSAPDKSGLPSDRFSAERTGGSVSTLTIQRTQQEDSAVYLCASSVRLAAEGTQYFGPGTRLLVL.

This sequence joins TRBV5-6 and TRBJ1-2, with D perhaps TRBD1 (6 bases). The V gene lost 1 base and the J gene lost 8 bases, with 21 bases spanning the gap. CDR3 size: 16 residues. Germline V gene lookup returns CDR1 SGHDT and CDR2 YYEEEE. CDR3: CASSLSNRATRTGYTF. Written as DNA, the CDR3 is TGTGCCAGCAGCTTGTCAAACAGGGCGACGAGGACCGGCTACACCTTC.

The gene calls are TRBV6-1 and TRBJ1-1; tentative D call: TRBD1 (6 bases). CDR1 is MNHNS, CDR2 SASEGT, per germline. This CDR3 spans 15 amino acids. Trimming took off 4 bases at V and 4 bases at J, with 16 bases between the two ends. Written as DNA, the CDR3 is TGTGCCAGCAGTGGGGACATCTCGGCCGGCACTGAAGCTTTCTTT. This gives the protein CASSGDISAGTEAFF.

The rearrangement joins TRBV5-1 to TRBJ1-4; the D gene is possibly TRBD1 (6 bases). The germline V gene has CDR1 SGHRS and CDR2 YFSETQ. CDR3 length equals 17 residues. Trimming took 4 bases from V and 0 from J, leaving 16 bases between them. CDR3 bases: TGCGCCAGCAGCCCTCTAACGACAGGATCAACTAATGAAAAACTGTTTTTT. Its translation is CASSPLTTGSTNEKLFF.

This CDR3 reads CATWGGTGELFF. The CDR3 DNA reads as TGTGCCACCTGGGGAGGAACCGGGGAGCTGTTTTTT. The chain has TRBV6-6 and TRBJ2-2, with D maybe TRBD2 (6 bases). V was pared by 10 bases and J by 5 bases, with 11 bases between. The V gene's germline CDR1 is MNHNY and CDR2 SVGAGI (reference sequence). The CDR3 spans 12 residues.

In DNA, the CDR3 is TGCAGCGTTGAAGAGAGACAGGGAGTTACAGATACGCAGTATTTT. Encoded protein: CSVEERQGVTDTQYF. V and J are TRBV29-1 and TRBJ2-3; the match to TRBD1 covers 7 bases. Trimming took 0 bases from V and 3 from J; bases not matched to a gene: 6. Germline V gene lookup returns CDR1 SQVTM and CDR2 ANQGSEA. CDR3 length: 15 amino acids.

The V and J genes are TRBV28 and TRBJ2-1; perhaps TRBD2 as D (6 bases). The V gene's germline CDR1 is MDHEN and CDR2 SYDVKM. Trimming removed 7 bases at V and 6 bases at J, with 13 bases between. CDR3 length: 13 residues. CDR3 residues: CASKGLNPNEQFF. Here the CDR3 DNA reads TGTGCCAGCAAGGGACTCAACCCCAATGAGCAGTTCTTC.

This clone was seen once. This sequence joins TRBV28 and TRBJ1-4; D gene uncertain. Germline V gives CDR1 MDHEN, CDR2 SYDVKM. This CDR3 region has 13 residues. The V end lost 3 bases, the J end lost 4 bases, and 6 bases lay between the germline ends. The CDR3 region has the DNA TGTGCCAGCAGTTTCGACCTTAATGAAAAACTGTTTTTT. It codes for CASSFDLNEKLFF.

This chain links TRBV2 with TRBJ1-2; 7 bases are shared with TRBD1. This CDR3 is 12 amino acids long. Germline CDR1 reads SNHLY; CDR2 reads FYNNEI. V lost 6 bases and J lost 5; bases outside the gene matches: 3. The CDR3 bases are TGTGCCAGCAGGACAGGGCCGTATGGCTACACCTTC. It yields the protein CASRTGPYGYTF.

CDR3 in DNA: TGCGCCAGCAGCTTCCGAGCGGGAGGACCTCCCTACGAGCAGTACTTC. It encodes CASSFRAGGPPYEQYF. The chain has TRBV5-1 and TRBJ2-7; 9 bases match TRBD2. CDR3 length: 16 residues. Germline CDR1 SGHRS, CDR2 YFSETQ. V lost 2 bases and J lost 2; bases outside the gene matches: 8.

To note about this clone: The same CDR3 also results from other DNA sequences found in this sample. The chain couples TRBV29-1 to TRBJ1-4; maybe TRBD1 (6 bases). The CDR3 has 13 residues. V was trimmed by 1 base and J by 14 bases, leaving 17 bases between them. Germline lookup yields CDR1 SQVTM and CDR2 ANQGSEA. As DNA, the CDR3 is TGCAGCGTTGAAGGCCAGGGGAGGGGAAAGCTGTTTTTT. This encodes CSVEGQGRGKLFF. The full variable domain, in which reference TRBV29-1 and TRBJ1-4 provide the parts outside the CDR3, is SAVISQKPSRDICQRGTSLTIQCQVDSQVTMMFWYRQQPGQSLTLIATANQGSEATYESGFVIDKFPISRPNLTFSTLTVSNMSPEDSSIYLCSVEGQGRGKLFFGSGTQLSVL.

The chain links TRBV6-6 to TRBJ2-7; TRBD1 aligns across 11 bases. The CDR3 extends over 16 amino acids. Germline CDR1 is MNHNY and CDR2 is SVGAGI (reference sequence). V lost 6 bases, J lost 2 bases, and 9 bases stayed unmatched. CDR3 protein: CASRSGTGGFPYEQYF. The CDR3 DNA follows: TGTGCCAGCAGGTCCGGGACAGGGGGTTTCCCCTACGAGCAGTACTTC.

The chain couples TRBV28 to TRBJ2-5, with TRBD2 matching over 9 bases. Germline V gene data show CDR1 as MDHEN and CDR2 as SYDVKM. Trimming took 6 bases from V and 2 from J; bases not matched to a gene: 4. There are 14 residues in the CDR3. DNA for the CDR3: TGTGCCAGCAGGTTAGCGGGAGCTCAAGAGACCCAGTACTTC. Translating gives CASRLAGAQETQYF.